This T cell receptor beta chain comes out of a study of response to subunit inactivated influenza vaccine. Study observations and caveats: A suggestion made by the authors is that each seasonal influenza vaccination recruits few new T cells.

This CDR3 has 15 residues. The germline gives CDR1 SGHRS, CDR2 YFSETQ. Trimming pared 1 base from V and 4 bases from J, leaving 14 bases between. TCRdb re-called the RT-PCR reads through MiXCR, storing one row per CDR3 protein. Seen here are about 650,000 distinct CDR3 sequences, around 13% observed once, and the top ten hold about 7.6%. This clonotype was counted only a few times. Its antigen is not identified. The sequencing here drew on PBMCs from blood, taken 14 to 15 days before vaccination. The chain couples TRBV5-1 to TRBJ1-2; a possible D gene is TRBD1 (6 bases). This sequence originates from a man in his forties or fifties who received an inactivated influenza vaccine. DNA of the CDR3: TGCGCCAGCAGCTTGAGCCAGGGGCGAGGCTATGGCTACACCTTC. Translation: CASSLSQGRGYGYTF.